The 15 T cell receptor beta chains listed next were all sequenced from one sample in a study of read filtering for tumor transcriptome and immune sequencing (dated by TCRdb to 2018 to 2021). The listed sequencing device is Illumina HiSeq 4000. The Immunoverse kit was used to build TCR libraries from around 420 ng RNA, with molecular barcoded adaptors covering alpha/delta and beta/gamma chains. TCRdb reprocessed the public reads (quality trimming at Q25 with fastp, clone calling with MiXCR) and kept in-frame beta chains. Identical CDR3 proteins give one entry, which carries the most common genes and DNA. This sample comprises 130,000 or so distinct CDR3 sequences, 13% of them detected only once. Jointly, the top ten make up 7.5% to 10% of the sample. The sequenced sample was a population of CD138-negative cells sorted from bone marrow. Reading the label with the study, this specimen's cell subset or site is: bone marrow mononuclear cells depleted of CD138+ plasma/myeloma cells by negative magnetic selection. Receptor source: a donor at least 40 years old with multiple myeloma.

The table lists this clonotype with a few counts. V gene TRBV12-5 combines with J gene TRBJ2-7; TRBD2 might be the D (6 bases). Germline V lookup: CDR1 LGHNT, CDR2 FRNRAP. The CDR3 totals 15 residues. Trimming stripped 0 bases from V and 7 bases from J, with 16 bases between. In DNA form, the CDR3 reads TGTGCTAGTGGTTTGGTTGTTGCGGGACCTGGGGAGCAGTACTTC. It is translated as CASGLVVAGPGEQYF.

At least ten counts were recorded for this clonotype. V gene TRBV20-1 combines with J gene TRBJ1-5, with 7 bases identical to TRBD1. Germline loops: CDR1 DFQATT, CDR2 SNEGSKA (reference sequence). V shed 3 bases, J shed 4 bases, and the junction held 3 bases outside the gene matches. This CDR3 contains 13 residues. The CDR3 nucleotides read TGCAGTGCTAGGGTGGGACAGAATCAGCCCCAGCATTTT. The encoded protein is CSARVGQNQPQHF.

This clonotype turned up a few times. A single base separates this from a much larger clone, so it may be a read error. This sequence joins TRBV6-1 and TRBJ2-1; 10 bases are shared with TRBD2. In germline, CDR1 is MNHNS, CDR2 SASEGT. Trimming removed 5 bases from V and 7 bases from J; junction bases left unmatched: 17. The CDR3 is made up of 18 amino acids. The CDR3 protein is CASSYSIYERGGWNEQFF. In DNA, the CDR3 is TGTGCCAGCAGTTACTCGATTTACGAGCGGGGGGGATGGAATGAGCAGTTCTTC.

Many counts were recorded for this clonotype. V and J are TRBV18 and TRBJ2-3; D is unresolved. The CDR3 totals 12 residues. Germline values: CDR1 KGHSH, CDR2 LQKENI. The V end was cut by 8 bases, the J end by 2 bases, with 8 bases between. CDR3 DNA: TGTGCCAGCAGCCCCATCACAGATACGCAGTATTTT. Translation: CASSPITDTQYF.

Notes on this clonotype: This may stem from a read error, because a much larger clone lies one nucleotide away. The rearrangement links TRBV10-2 to TRBJ2-5; 7 nucleotides align to TRBD2. Looked up from germline, CDR1 is WSHSY and CDR2 is SAAADI. V lost 10 bases, J lost 0 bases, and 8 bases stayed unmatched. This CDR3 has 14 amino acids. CDR3 coding DNA: TGCGCCACTTGGGAGGGTCGAAACCAAGAGACCCAGTACTTC. Translation: CATWEGRNQETQYF.

The chain recombines TRBV20-1 with TRBJ2-3; possibly TRBD2 for D (5 bases). Germline V gives CDR1 DFQATT, CDR2 SNEGSKA (reference sequence). The CDR3 totals 12 residues. V lost 6 bases and J 0 bases, leaving 7 bases between the germline ends. The CDR3 bases are TGCAGTGCCCGGACTAGCACAGATACGCAGTATTTT. Translation gives CSARTSTDTQYF.

This clonotype has ten or more counts. V and J are TRBV3-1 and TRBJ2-1, with 10 bases fitting TRBD2. This CDR3 is built from 19 residues. CDR1 LGHDT and CDR2 YNNKEL come from the germline V gene (reference sequence). The V segment lost 4 bases and the J segment 0 bases; nucleotides outside the gene matches: 12. As DNA, the CDR3 is TGTGCCAGCAGCCCCGGGACACCGAGCGGGGGGGACTCCTACAATGAGCAGTTCTTC. Translated, it gives CASSPGTPSGGDSYNEQFF.

This clonotype was observed many times. The CDR3 nucleotides are TGCAGCCTTCGGGACAACTACAATGAGCAGTTCTTC. Amino acids: CSLRDNYNEQFF. The chain uses TRBV29-1 and TRBJ2-1, with D possibly TRBD1 on 6 matching bases. Between the trimmed V and J ends, which lost 8 bases and 3 bases, there was a span of 11 bases. Germline V gene data show CDR1 as SQVTM and CDR2 as ANQGSEA. The CDR3 extends over 12 amino acids.

There are many counts of this clonotype. V usage is TRBV29-1 and J usage is TRBJ1-5; TRBD1 might be the D (5 bases). Germline V gives CDR1 SQVTM, CDR2 ANQGSEA. The length of the CDR3 is 13 residues. V was shortened by 4 bases and J by 4 bases, with 11 bases between the two germline ends. CDR3 in DNA: TGCAGCGTTGCAGCAGGGCATAATCAGCCCCAGCATTTT. Residues: CSVAAGHNQPQHF.

This clonotype has at least ten counts. This chain links TRBV6-6 with TRBJ1-1; D is uncertain. CDR3 length equals 11 residues. The V end lost 7 bases, the J end lost 1 base, and 4 bases lay between the germline ends. Germline V gene sequence: CDR1 MNHNY, CDR2 SVGAGI (reference sequence). CDR3 sequence: CASMANTEAFF. CDR3 sequence (DNA): TGTGCCAGCATGGCGAACACTGAAGCTTTCTTT.

This clonotype was recorded many times. The gene calls are TRBV30 and TRBJ1-1; TRBD1 might be the D (5 bases). V lost 0 bases, J lost 5 bases, and 13 bases lay in between. Germline V gene lookup returns CDR1 GTSNPN and CDR2 SVGIG (reference sequence). The CDR3 extends over 14 amino acids. CDR3 coding DNA: TGTGCCTGGAGTGTTTGGGGGAGGAATACTGAAGCTTTCTTT. Encoded protein: CAWSVWGRNTEAFF.

This clonotype has only a few counts. With a much larger clone just one base away, this may be a read error. This rearrangement joins TRBV2 to TRBJ2-1; 11 bases map to TRBD2. After removal of 6 bases from V and 6 bases from J, the junction contained 10 bases not matched to a gene. CDR1 and CDR2 (germline): SNHLY, FYNNEI. The length of the CDR3 is 16 residues. CDR3 in DNA: TGTGCCAGCAGCGAAAGACTAGCGGGAAGCCCCAATGAGCAGTTCTTC. Its protein is CASSERLAGSPNEQFF.

This clonotype occurred many times. V usage is TRBV20-1 and J usage is TRBJ2-1; TRBD1 might be the D (5 bases). There are 14 residues in the CDR3. Trimming shortened V by 6 bases and J by 3 bases, and 15 bases separated the two germline ends. Germline CDR1 and CDR2: DFQATT and SNEGSKA (reference sequence). The DNA of the CDR3 is TGCAGTGCCAGACCAGGGTCCAACTACAATGAGCAGTTCTTC. Its translation is CSARPGSNYNEQFF.

This clonotype showed up many times. The chain carries TRBV20-1 and TRBJ2-1; 12 bases are shared with TRBD2. CDR1 DFQATT and CDR2 SNEGSKA come from the germline V gene (reference sequence). The CDR3 has 14 residues. Germline trimming cut 5 bases from V and 8 bases from J; bases unmatched to any gene: 7. The CDR3 loop is CSALTSGRLDEQFF. The CDR3, as DNA: TGCAGTGCTTTGACTAGCGGGAGATTGGATGAGCAGTTCTTC.

This clonotype was found many times. The V gene is TRBV12-3 or TRBV12-4, the J gene TRBJ2-3, with 9 bases matching TRBD1. The junction had 7 bases not matched to a gene; V was cut back by 2 bases and J by 10 bases. The CDR3 totals 14 residues. CDR3 protein: CASSLRDRESAQYF. The CDR3 DNA is TGTGCCAGCAGTTTACGGGACAGGGAATCGGCGCAGTATTTT.